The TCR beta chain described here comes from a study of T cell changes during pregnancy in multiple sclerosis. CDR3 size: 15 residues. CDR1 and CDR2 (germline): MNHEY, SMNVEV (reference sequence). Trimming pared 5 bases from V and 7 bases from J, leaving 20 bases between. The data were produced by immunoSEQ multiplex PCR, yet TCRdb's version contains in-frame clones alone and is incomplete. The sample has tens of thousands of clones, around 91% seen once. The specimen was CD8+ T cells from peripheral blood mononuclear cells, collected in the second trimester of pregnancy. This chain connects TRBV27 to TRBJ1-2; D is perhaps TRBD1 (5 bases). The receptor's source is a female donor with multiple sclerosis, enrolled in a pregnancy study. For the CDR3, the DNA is TGTGCCAGCAGTCCTTCGGCAGGGAATATAGGTGGCTACACCTTC. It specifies CASSPSAGNIGGYTF.